This T cell receptor beta chain is from a study of T cell responses to AZD1222 COVID-19 vaccine. At the level of the study: The analysis combined second doses at about 4 or about 12 weeks. Overall study findings and caveats: In a largely white British group with more females than males, clonal diversity was possibly underestimated. When two AZD1222 doses had been given, Spike-specific TCR breadth and depth rose.

Concerning this clone itself: What it recognizes is unknown.

The repertoire was sequenced with immunoSEQ multiplex PCR; TCRdb's copy has only in-frame clones and lacks some. Here the sample spans 200,000 or so clones, around 93% being singletons. Germline values: CDR1 SGHRS, CDR2 YFSETQ. J gave up 5 bases and V 4 bases, and 12 bases lay outside the gene matches. CDR3 length: 16 residues. V usage is TRBV5-1 and J usage is TRBJ2-5, with 9 bases identical to TRBD1. The TCR comes from an adult in good health. The material sequenced was peripheral blood, taken on day 0 of AZD1222 vaccination. The CDR3 DNA reads as TGCGCCAGCAGCAAGCCTACAGGGGGCCATGAGGAGACCCAGTACTTC. This encodes CASSKPTGGHEETQYF.